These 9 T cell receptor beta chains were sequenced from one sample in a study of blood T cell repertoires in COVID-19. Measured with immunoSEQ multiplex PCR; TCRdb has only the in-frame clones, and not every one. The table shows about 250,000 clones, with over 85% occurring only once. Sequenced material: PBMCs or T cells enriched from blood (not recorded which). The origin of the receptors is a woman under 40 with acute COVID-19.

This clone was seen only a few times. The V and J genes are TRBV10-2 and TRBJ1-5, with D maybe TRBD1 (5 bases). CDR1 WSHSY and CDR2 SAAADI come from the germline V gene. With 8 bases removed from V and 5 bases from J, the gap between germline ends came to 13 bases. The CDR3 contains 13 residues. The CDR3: CASHDREHQPQHF. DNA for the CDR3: TGCGCCAGCCATGACAGAGAACATCAGCCCCAGCATTTT.

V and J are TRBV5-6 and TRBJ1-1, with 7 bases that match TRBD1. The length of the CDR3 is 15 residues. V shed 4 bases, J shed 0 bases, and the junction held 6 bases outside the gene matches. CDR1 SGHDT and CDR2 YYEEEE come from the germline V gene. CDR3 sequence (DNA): TGTGCCAGCAGCCTTGGGACAGCTATGAACACTGAAGCTTTCTTT. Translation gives CASSLGTAMNTEAFF.

The CDR3 sequence is CASSPPESGDRGEEKLFF. The CDR3 nucleotides are TGTGCCAGCTCACCACCGGAGTCAGGGGACAGGGGAGAAGAAAAACTGTTTTTT. The gene calls are TRBV18 and TRBJ1-4; 10 nucleotides agree with TRBD1. This CDR3 is 18 amino acids long. The germline V gene encodes CDR1 KGHSH and CDR2 LQKENI. Trimming at V came to 0 bases and at J to 8 bases, leaving 12 bases not matched to a gene.

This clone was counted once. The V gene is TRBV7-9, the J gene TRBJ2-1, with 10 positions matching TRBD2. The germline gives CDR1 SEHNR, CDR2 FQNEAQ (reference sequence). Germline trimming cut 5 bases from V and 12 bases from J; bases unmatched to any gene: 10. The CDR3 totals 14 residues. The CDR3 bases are TGTGCCAGCAGCCCCCAGCGGGGGGGGCAGGGGCAGTTCTTC. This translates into CASSPQRGGQGQFF.

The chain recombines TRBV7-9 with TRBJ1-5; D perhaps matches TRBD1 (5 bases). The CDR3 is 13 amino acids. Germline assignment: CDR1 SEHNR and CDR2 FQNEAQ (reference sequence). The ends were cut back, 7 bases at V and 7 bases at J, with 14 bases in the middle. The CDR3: CASTVRGEQPQHF. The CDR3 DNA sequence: TGTGCCAGCACCGTCCGGGGGGAACAGCCCCAGCATTTT.

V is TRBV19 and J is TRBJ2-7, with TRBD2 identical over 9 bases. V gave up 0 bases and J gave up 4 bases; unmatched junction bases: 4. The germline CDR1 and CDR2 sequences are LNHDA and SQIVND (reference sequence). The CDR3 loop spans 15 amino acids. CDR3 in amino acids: CASSIDTAGGYEQYF. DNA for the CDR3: TGTGCCAGTAGTATAGATACAGCGGGGGGATACGAGCAGTACTTC.

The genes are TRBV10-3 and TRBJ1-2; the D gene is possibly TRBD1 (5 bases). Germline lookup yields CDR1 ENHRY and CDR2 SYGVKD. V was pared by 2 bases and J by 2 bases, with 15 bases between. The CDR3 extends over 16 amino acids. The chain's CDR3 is CAISEMEGGVNYGYTF. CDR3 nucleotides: TGTGCCATCAGTGAGATGGAGGGAGGGGTGAACTATGGCTACACCTTC.

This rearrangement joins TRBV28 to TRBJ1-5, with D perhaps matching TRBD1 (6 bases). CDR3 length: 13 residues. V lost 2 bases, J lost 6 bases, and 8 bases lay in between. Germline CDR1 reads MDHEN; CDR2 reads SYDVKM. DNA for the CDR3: TGTGCCAGCAGTTTAGACAGGTCTCAGCCCCAGCATTTT. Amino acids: CASSLDRSQPQHF.

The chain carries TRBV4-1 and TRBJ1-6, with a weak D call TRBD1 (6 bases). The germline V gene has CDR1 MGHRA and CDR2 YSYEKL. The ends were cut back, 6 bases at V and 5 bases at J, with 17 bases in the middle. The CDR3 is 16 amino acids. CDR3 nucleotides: TGCGCCAGCAGAATCAGGGGCCACCCGGATAATTCACCCCTCCACTTT. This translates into CASRIRGHPDNSPLHF.